This T cell receptor (beta chain) was captured in a study of breast tumors, draining lymph nodes, adjacent tissues. Findings and caveats of the study: Most tumor T cells seemingly derive from lymph node, then expand in tumor. Tumor and nontumor repertoires were significantly more similar in luminal-like than in basal-like breast cancer. Tumor T cell lymph node origin was a supported hypothesis, not proven. Compared with lymph nodes, tumors were less diverse; compared with nontumor tissue, more.

Samples came from axillary lymph nodes draining the breast cancer. Each CDR3 protein is one row after TCRdb ran MiXCR on the multiplex PCR reads. The sample carries about 130,000 distinct CDR3 sequences, about 20% recorded once. In this sample, this clonotype turned up many times. Antigen specificity is unknown. The CDR3 totals 14 residues. The germline V and J ends were trimmed by 5 bases and 12 bases, with 23 bases remaining between them. The germline V gene encodes CDR1 SGHVS and CDR2 FQNEAQ. The chain links TRBV7-8 to TRBJ2-7, with D perhaps matching TRBD1 (6 bases). The sequenced material came from axillary lymph node tissue. This TCR was recovered from a female donor with breast cancer. Some clones in this sample may be carry-over from other donors' samples. The CDR3 spells CASSTTWDNPGRYF. CDR3 bases: TGTGCCAGCAGCACAACCTGGGACAATCCGGGTCGGTACTTC.